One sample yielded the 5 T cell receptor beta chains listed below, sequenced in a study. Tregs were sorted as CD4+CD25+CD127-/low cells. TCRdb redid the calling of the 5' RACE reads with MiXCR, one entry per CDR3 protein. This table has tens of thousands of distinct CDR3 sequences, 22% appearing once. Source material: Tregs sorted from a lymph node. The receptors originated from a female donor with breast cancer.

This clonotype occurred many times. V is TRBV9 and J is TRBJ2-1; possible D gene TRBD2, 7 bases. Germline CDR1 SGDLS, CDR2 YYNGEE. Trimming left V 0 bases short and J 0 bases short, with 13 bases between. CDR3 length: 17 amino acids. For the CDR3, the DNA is TGTGCCAGCAGCGTAGGGGGGGGCAGCCTCTCCTACAATGAGCAGTTCTTC. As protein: CASSVGGGSLSYNEQFF.

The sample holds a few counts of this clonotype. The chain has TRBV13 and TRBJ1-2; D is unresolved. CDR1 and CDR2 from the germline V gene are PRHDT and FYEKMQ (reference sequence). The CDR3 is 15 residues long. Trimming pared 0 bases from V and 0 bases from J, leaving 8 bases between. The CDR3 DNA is TGTGCCAGCAGCTTAGGCCTGGGGTCTAACTATGGCTACACCTTC. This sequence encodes CASSLGLGSNYGYTF.

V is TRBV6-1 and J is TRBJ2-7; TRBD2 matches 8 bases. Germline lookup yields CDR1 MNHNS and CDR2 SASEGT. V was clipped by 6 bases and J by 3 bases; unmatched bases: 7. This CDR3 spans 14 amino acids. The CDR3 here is CASRALAELYEQYF. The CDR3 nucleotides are TGTGCCAGCAGGGCACTAGCGGAGCTCTACGAGCAGTACTTC.

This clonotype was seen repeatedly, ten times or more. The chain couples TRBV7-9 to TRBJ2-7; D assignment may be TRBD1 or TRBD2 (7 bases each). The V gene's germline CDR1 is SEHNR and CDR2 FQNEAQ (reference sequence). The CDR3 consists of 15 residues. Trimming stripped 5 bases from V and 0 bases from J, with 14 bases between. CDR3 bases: TGTGCCAGCAGCCCAGGGGGGGGTAGCTCCTACGAGCAGTACTTC. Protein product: CASSPGGGSSYEQYF.

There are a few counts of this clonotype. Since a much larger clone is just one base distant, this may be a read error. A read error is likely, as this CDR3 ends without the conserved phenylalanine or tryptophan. CDR3 sequence (DNA): TGCGCCAGCAGCTTGGGCCTGACGGGACAAGAGACCCAGTACCTC. Translating gives CASSLGLTGQETQYL. This rearrangement joins TRBV5-1 to TRBJ2-5; tentative D call: TRBD2 (5 bases). Trimming shortened V by 0 bases and J by 2 bases, and 11 bases separated the two germline ends. The CDR3 is 15 amino acids. Germline V gene data show CDR1 as SGHRS and CDR2 as YFSETQ.